Below are 20 T cell receptor beta chains sequenced from a single sample in a study of OX40 agonist ivuxolimab in advanced cancers. This table comes from immunoSEQ multiplex PCR, and its TCRdb copy is limited to in-frame clones, with some not included. The sample lists some 75,000 clones, 85% to 90% seen once, with under 3% in the top ten. The material sequenced was CD4+ or CD8+ T cells sorted from blood, taken in a trial of the OX40 agonist ivuxolimab. The origin of the receptors is an adult with an advanced solid tumor such as melanoma, head and neck, liver or kidney cancer.

This clone appeared a few times. The CDR3 nucleotides are TGTGCCAGCAGCCTTCACAGGGCTGAAGCTTTCTTT. Its protein is CASSLHRAEAFF. This chain links TRBV7-8 with TRBJ1-1; the D gene is possibly TRBD1 (6 bases). Trimming left V 5 bases short and J 6 bases short, with 10 bases between. Germline V gene lookup returns CDR1 SGHVS and CDR2 FQNEAQ. The CDR3 is 12 residues long. The entire variable domain, with the rest obtained from reference TRBV7-8 and TRBJ1-1, is as follows: GAGVSQSPRYKVAKRGQDVALRCDPISGHVSLFWYQQALGQGPEFLTYFQNEAQLDKSGLPSDRFFAERPEGSVSTLKIQRTQQEDSAVYLCASSLHRAEAFFGQGTRLTVV.

The chain couples TRBV27 to TRBJ1-6; a possible D gene is TRBD1 (6 bases). Trimming cost V 8 bases and J 7 bases, with 12 bases left between them. The CDR3 is 13 amino acids. Per germline, CDR1 MNHEY and CDR2 SMNVEV (reference sequence). CDR3 amino acids: CASRGAQNSPLHF. CDR3 DNA: TGTGCCAGCCGGGGGGCGCAGAATTCACCCCTCCACTTT.

This chain uses TRBV7-8 with TRBJ1-5; D may be TRBD1 (5 bases). The CDR3 length is 13 residues. V was clipped by 4 bases and J by 9 bases, with 13 bases between them. Germline CDR1 SGHVS, CDR2 FQNEAQ. The CDR3 DNA is TGTGCCAGCAGCTGGGGGGACTTTGCGCCCCAGCATTTT. It encodes CASSWGDFAPQHF.

The genes are TRBV7-9 and TRBJ2-3, with TRBD2 as a possible D gene (6 bases). Trimming removed 1 base at V and 4 bases at J, with 15 bases between. Germline values: CDR1 SEHNR, CDR2 FQNEAQ (reference sequence). The CDR3 sequence is 16 residues long. CDR3 nucleotides: TGTGCCAGCAGCTTAGGCCTCTCTGGGGAGGCAGATACGCAGTATTTT. Translated: CASSLGLSGEADTQYF. Looking up the rest from reference TRBV7-9 and TRBJ2-3 gives the full variable domain: DTGVSQNPRHKITKRGQNVTFRCDPISEHNRLYWYRQTLGQGPEFLTYFQNEAQLEKSRLLSDRFSAERPKGSFSTLEIQRTEQGDSAMYLCASSLGLSGEADTQYFGPGTRLTVL.

The chain is built from TRBV30 and TRBJ1-6; unclear D gene. CDR1 GTSNPN and CDR2 SVGIG come from the germline V gene (reference sequence). The CDR3 extends over 18 amino acids. V was cut by 4 bases and J by 11 bases, with 30 bases left in between. The CDR3 region has the DNA TGTGCCTGGATCCAGGTCCTCAAACTCACAGACCCACGTCCACCCCTCCACTTT. Translating gives CAWIQVLKLTDPRPPLHF.

J is TRBJ2-5 and V is TRBV4-1, with D possibly being TRBD2 (7 bases). Germline CDR1 MGHRA, CDR2 YSYEKL. The CDR3 length is 18 residues. V was cut by 0 bases and J by 2 bases, with 19 bases left in between. CDR3 coding DNA: TGCGCCAGCAGCCAAGACGATGGGTATAAGGGGGGGCAAGAGACCCAGTACTTC. It yields the protein CASSQDDGYKGGQETQYF.

The rearrangement joins TRBV18 to TRBJ2-7; TRBD1 might be the D (5 bases). The V end was cut by 5 bases, the J end by 9 bases, with 23 bases between. CDR1 and CDR2 (germline): KGHSH, LQKENI. The length of the CDR3 is 15 residues. As DNA, the CDR3 is TGTGCCAGCTCAGCACAGGACGGCGGTATGCAGGGGCAGTACTTC. Protein product: CASSAQDGGMQGQYF.

The V gene is TRBV7-8, the J gene TRBJ2-7; 9 positions agree with TRBD1. CDR1 and CDR2 (germline): SGHVS, FQNEAQ. Germline trimming cut 5 bases from V and 5 bases from J; bases unmatched to any gene: 16. The CDR3 has 17 residues. For the CDR3, the DNA is TGTGCCAGCAGCAGCACCACCGGGACAGGGACCCCCAACGAGCAGTACGTC. Encoded protein: CASSSTTGTGTPNEQYV.

The rearrangement joins TRBV18 to TRBJ2-5; 14 nucleotides agree with TRBD2. J lost 0 bases, V lost 3 bases, and 3 bases had no gene match. The CDR3 length is 17 residues. Per germline, CDR1 KGHSH and CDR2 LQKENI. The DNA of the CDR3 is TGTGCCAGCTCACCCCAGACTAGCGGGGGGGACCAAGAGACCCAGTACTTC. Protein product: CASSPQTSGGDQETQYF.

V and J are TRBV7-2 and TRBJ1-2; no clear D. CDR1 is SGHTA, CDR2 FQGNSA, per germline. The germline V and J ends were trimmed by 6 bases and 4 bases, with 12 bases remaining between them. CDR3 length: 13 amino acids. The DNA for the CDR3 is TGTGCCAGCAGAGACGACCGCCCCTATGGCTACACCTTC. As protein: CASRDDRPYGYTF. The full variable domain, its missing parts supplied by reference TRBV7-2 and TRBJ1-2, is GAGVSQSPSNKVTEKGKDVELRCDPISGHTALYWYRQSLGQGLEFLIYFQGNSAPDKSGLPSDRFSAERTGGSVSTLTIQRTQQEDSAVYLCASRDDRPYGYTFGSGTRLTVV.

CDR3: CASTGRNDSPLHF. DNA for the CDR3: TGTGCCAGCACAGGGAGGAATGATTCACCCCTCCACTTT. The chain combines TRBV7-8 with TRBJ1-6; D may be TRBD1 (5 bases). The V end lost 7 bases, the J end lost 8 bases, and 12 bases lay between the germline ends. Germline loops: CDR1 SGHVS, CDR2 FQNEAQ. The CDR3 runs to 13 residues.

Regarding this clone: Because the CDR3's place on the DNA is in doubt, the DNA is left out and the CDR3 is given as listed by TCRdb. J is TRBJ2-7 and V is TRBV5-5; the table's D call of TRBD1 was not tested on the DNA. The germline V gene has CDR1 SGHKS and CDR2 YYEKEE (reference sequence). Ends included, the CDR3 has 10 residues. This CDR3 reads CASSFWQWYV.

V and J are TRBV7-9 and TRBJ2-7; D gene uncertain. Germline-derived CDR1 and CDR2 are SEHNR and FQNEAQ (reference sequence). Trimming removed 5 bases at V and 3 bases at J, with 11 bases between. CDR3 size: 13 residues. CDR3 coding DNA: TGTGCCAGCAGCCACCTTTCGGGCTACGAGCAGTACTTC. It encodes CASSHLSGYEQYF. Looking up the rest from reference TRBV7-9 and TRBJ2-7 gives the full variable domain: DTGVSQNPRHKITKRGQNVTFRCDPISEHNRLYWYRQTLGQGPEFLTYFQNEAQLEKSRLLSDRFSAERPKGSFSTLEIQRTEQGDSAMYLCASSHLSGYEQYFGPGTRLTVT.

V usage is TRBV6-5 and J usage is TRBJ1-2; 8 bases match TRBD1. Germline trimming cut 11 bases from V and 7 bases from J; bases unmatched to any gene: 12. This CDR3 region has 13 residues. Germline V gene sequence: CDR1 MNHEY, CDR2 SVGAGI. The CDR3 region is CAVLAGQGRGYTF. The CDR3 coding sequence is TGTGCCGTTCTGGCTGGACAGGGTCGTGGCTACACCTTC.

The rearrangement links TRBV5-4 to TRBJ2-1; 10 nucleotides align to TRBD2. This CDR3 region has 15 residues. J was trimmed by 8 bases and V by 4 bases; bases with no gene match: 9. In germline, CDR1 is SGHNT, CDR2 YYREEE (reference sequence). The CDR3 DNA reads TGTGCCAGCAGCCCGAGCGGGGGGGCCTTCGATGAGCAGTTCTTC. As protein: CASSPSGGAFDEQFF.

J is TRBJ2-5 and V is TRBV5-4; D may be TRBD2 (6 bases). The V end was cut by 5 bases, the J end by 1 base, with 18 bases between. CDR1 is SGHNT and CDR2 is YYREEE in the germline V gene (reference sequence). This CDR3 has 16 amino acids. The CDR3, as DNA: TGTGCCAGCAGAGCGGACTACCAAATTCCCCAAGAGACCCAGTACTTC. It encodes CASRADYQIPQETQYF.

This sequence joins TRBV28 and TRBJ2-5; D may correspond to TRBD1 or TRBD2 (5 bases each). Trimming cost V 3 bases and J 4 bases, with 12 bases left between them. The length of the CDR3 is 14 residues. Germline V gene sequence: CDR1 MDHEN, CDR2 SYDVKM. The CDR3 sequence is CASSFVGGGETQYF. CDR3 DNA: TGTGCCAGCAGTTTTGTTGGTGGGGGAGAGACCCAGTACTTC.

The gene calls are TRBV6-1 and TRBJ1-5; D gene unclear. The germline V gene has CDR1 MNHNS and CDR2 SASEGT. V was clipped by 4 bases and J by 5 bases, with 9 bases between them. This CDR3 spans 13 amino acids. The CDR3 reads CASSALWDQPQHF. In DNA form, the CDR3 reads TGTGCCAGCAGTGCTCTTTGGGATCAGCCCCAGCATTTT.

This chain connects TRBV7-2 to TRBJ1-2; no clear D gene. Germline V gene sequence: CDR1 SGHTA, CDR2 FQGNSA. Trimming left V 0 bases short and J 2 bases short, with 13 bases between. The CDR3 is made up of 16 amino acids. The CDR3 protein is CASSLAEGALNYGYTF. The CDR3 DNA sequence: TGTGCCAGCAGCTTAGCGGAGGGAGCCCTAAACTATGGCTACACCTTC.

The sample holds one count of this clone. This chain joins TRBV6-1 and TRBJ2-7, with 7 bases lining up with TRBD2. Trimming at V came to 6 bases and at J to 1 base, leaving 0 bases not matched to a gene. The CDR3 has 12 amino acids. The germline V gene encodes CDR1 MNHNS and CDR2 SASEGT. CDR3 sequence: CASRGGSYEQYV. CDR3 nucleotide sequence: TGTGCCAGCAGGGGGGGGTCCTACGAGCAGTACGTC.